A single sample gave rise to the 20 T cell receptor beta chains below, sequenced in a study of PD-L1 blockade in urothelial cancer. Assay: immunoSEQ multiplex PCR; the TCRdb copy retains only in-frame clones and omits some. There are approximately 80,000 clones in the sample; about 80% occur only once, and more than 8% lies in the top ten. Sequencing used PBMCs, obtained around atezolizumab (anti-PD-L1) treatment. The receptors were gathered from a man between 70 and 80 years old with urothelial cancer.

A note on this clone: Other DNA sequences in this specimen translate into the identical CDR3. The V and J genes are TRBV7-3 and TRBJ2-2; D perhaps matches TRBD2 (5 bases). The CDR3 has 13 amino acids. Germline V gene sequence: CDR1 SGHTA, CDR2 FQGTGA. V gave up 5 bases and J gave up 5 bases, with 9 bases separating them. DNA of the CDR3: TGTGCCAGCAGCCCCGGCGGGACCGGGGAGCTGTTTTTT. Translation: CASSPGGTGELFF. Combining the CDR3 with reference TRBV7-3 and TRBJ2-2 gives the whole variable domain GAGVSQTPSNKVTEKGKYVELRCDPISGHTALYWYRQSLGQGPEFLIYFQGTGAADDSGLPNDRFFAVRPEGSVSTLKIQRTERGDSAVYLCASSPGGTGELFFGEGSRLTVL.

This chain uses TRBV19 with TRBJ2-7; 9 positions agree with TRBD1. CDR3 length equals 15 residues. J was trimmed by 4 bases and V by 1 base; bases with no gene match: 5. Germline values: CDR1 LNHDA, CDR2 SQIVND (reference sequence). CDR3 in DNA: TGTGCCAGTAGTATAGGTGGACAGGGGAAGTACGAGCAGTACTTC. It specifies CASSIGGQGKYEQYF.

This clone was seen a handful of times. The rearrangement uses TRBV2 and TRBJ1-5, with D possibly being TRBD1 (5 bases). The germline V gene has CDR1 SNHLY and CDR2 FYNNEI. This CDR3 has 15 amino acids. Trimming cost V 2 bases and J 6 bases, with 14 bases left between them. CDR3 protein: CASSETAAGFQPQHF. CDR3 coding DNA: TGTGCCAGCAGTGAAACGGCGGCAGGGTTTCAGCCCCAGCATTTT.

The chain has TRBV27 and TRBJ1-2, with TRBD1 matching 9 bases. Germline values: CDR1 MNHEY, CDR2 SMNVEV (reference sequence). The CDR3 consists of 13 residues. V lost 8 bases, J lost 5 bases, and 6 bases stayed unmatched. The CDR3 protein is CASAGDRDYGYTF. The CDR3 region has the DNA TGTGCCAGCGCCGGGGACAGGGATTATGGCTACACCTTC.

The V and J genes are TRBV27 and TRBJ2-2, with 10 bases lining up with TRBD2. Germline loops: CDR1 MNHEY, CDR2 SMNVEV (reference sequence). V trimming: 6 bases; J trimming: 0 bases; junction bases outside the gene matches: 7. The CDR3 loop spans 17 amino acids. This CDR3 reads CASSQTSGRPNTGELFF. The CDR3 nucleotides read TGTGCCAGCAGCCAGACTAGCGGGCGACCGAACACCGGGGAGCTGTTTTTT.

This rearrangement joins TRBV5-1 to TRBJ2-7, with 7 bases that match TRBD2. The germline V gene encodes CDR1 SGHRS and CDR2 YFSETQ. Losses at the gene ends were 1 base for V and 3 bases for J; bases not matched to a gene: 10. The CDR3 loop spans 16 amino acids. CDR3 sequence: CASSLFRASGVYEQYF. The DNA of the CDR3 is TGCGCCAGCAGCTTGTTTAGGGCTAGCGGAGTCTACGAGCAGTACTTC. Full variable domain (outside the CDR3, taken from reference TRBV5-1 and TRBJ2-7): KAGVTQTPRYLIKTRGQQVTLSCSPISGHRSVSWYQQTPGQGLQFLFEYFSETQRNKGNFPGRFSGRQFSNSRSEMNVSTLELGDSALYLCASSLFRASGVYEQYFGPGTRLTVT.

The CDR3 loop reads CASSQEYRGGYGYTF. The CDR3 coding sequence is TGTGCCAGCAGCCAGGAGTACAGGGGTGGCTATGGCTACACCTTC. The rearrangement links TRBV6-4 to TRBJ1-2, with 7 nucleotides matching TRBD1. Germline CDR1 and CDR2: MRHNA and SNTAGT. The CDR3 length is 15 residues. V was clipped by 6 bases and J by 4 bases; unmatched bases: 11.

The chain joins TRBV18 to TRBJ1-5, with 7 bases matching TRBD1. Looked up from germline, CDR1 is KGHSH and CDR2 is LQKENI. V lost 5 bases, J lost 1 base, and 5 bases stayed unmatched. The CDR3 is 15 residues long. The DNA for the CDR3 is TGTGCCAGCTCAACCTGGGACAGCAGCAATCAGCCCCAGCATTTT. It encodes CASSTWDSSNQPQHF.

The gene calls are TRBV19 and TRBJ1-6; D is unclear. With 0 bases removed from V and 7 bases from J, the gap between germline ends came to 13 bases. Germline CDR1 LNHDA, CDR2 SQIVND (reference sequence). The CDR3 sequence is 16 residues long. CDR3 in amino acids: CASSIDGVSWNSPLHF. As DNA, the CDR3 is TGTGCCAGTAGTATAGACGGGGTTTCGTGGAATTCACCCCTCCACTTT.

The V call is TRBV18, the J call TRBJ1-1, with D possibly TRBD1 on 5 matching bases. With 3 bases removed from V and 7 bases from J, the gap between germline ends came to 12 bases. Per the germline V gene, CDR1 is KGHSH and CDR2 is LQKENI. The CDR3 is made up of 13 amino acids. This chain's CDR3 is CASSPSAGNEAFF. The CDR3 nucleotides read TGTGCCAGCTCACCGAGCGCAGGGAATGAAGCTTTCTTT. The whole variable domain, remainder taken from reference TRBV18 and TRBJ1-1, is NAGVMQNPRHLVRRRGQEARLRCSPMKGHSHVYWYRQLPEEGLKFMVYLQKENIIDESGMPKERFSAEFPKEGPSILRIQQVVRGDSAAYFCASSPSAGNEAFFGQGTRLTVV.

In its sample, this clone was seen once. J is TRBJ1-1 and V is TRBV29-1; 9 nucleotides agree with TRBD1. Trimming removed 6 bases from V and 3 bases from J; junction bases left unmatched: 5. The length of the CDR3 is 13 residues. Germline V gives CDR1 SQVTM, CDR2 ANQGSEA. CDR3 nucleotide sequence: TGCAGCGTCTCCGGGACAGGGCACACTGAAGCTTTCTTT. It codes for CSVSGTGHTEAFF.

J is TRBJ1-2 and V is TRBV5-4; TRBD1 matches at 7 bases. The CDR3 covers 16 residues. In germline, CDR1 is SGHNT, CDR2 YYREEE (reference sequence). V trimming: 3 bases; J trimming: 5 bases; junction bases outside the gene matches: 13. CDR3 region: CASSWGAPGQKYGYTF. CDR3 nucleotide sequence: TGTGCCAGCAGCTGGGGAGCCCCGGGACAGAAGTATGGCTACACCTTC.

V is TRBV2 and J is TRBJ2-4, with 11 bases lining up with TRBD2. Losses at the gene ends were 6 bases for V and 5 bases for J; bases not matched to a gene: 6. The CDR3 is made up of 15 amino acids. CDR1 is SNHLY and CDR2 is FYNNEI in the germline V gene. In nucleotides, the CDR3 is TGTGCCAGCAGCTCTAGCGGGGGGAACCAAAACATTCAGTACTTC. Residues: CASSSSGGNQNIQYF.

The chain carries TRBV7-2 and TRBJ1-3, with 8 bases aligning to TRBD1. Losses at the gene ends were 4 bases for V and 2 bases for J; bases not matched to a gene: 4. CDR1 and CDR2 (germline): SGHTA, FQGNSA. CDR3 length: 15 amino acids. The chain's CDR3 is CASSSLTGAGNTIYF. The CDR3 bases are TGTGCCAGCAGCTCTTTGACAGGGGCTGGAAACACCATATATTTT. Drawing the rest from reference TRBV7-2 and TRBJ1-3, the complete variable domain is GAGVSQSPSNKVTEKGKDVELRCDPISGHTALYWYRQSLGQGLEFLIYFQGNSAPDKSGLPSDRFSAERTGGSVSTLTIQRTQQEDSAVYLCASSSLTGAGNTIYFGEGSWLTVV.

The rearrangement links TRBV6-5 to TRBJ2-1; 8 positions agree with TRBD2. The V segment lost 4 bases and the J segment 3 bases; nucleotides outside the gene matches: 5. Germline CDR1 and CDR2: MNHEY and SVGAGI. The CDR3 covers 15 residues. The CDR3 nucleotides read TGTGCCAGCAGTTCTCAAAGCGGGAGCTACAATGAGCAGTTCTTC. Amino acid sequence: CASSSQSGSYNEQFF.

V usage is TRBV19 and J usage is TRBJ1-1; the D gene is possibly TRBD1 (5 bases). The germline V gene has CDR1 LNHDA and CDR2 SQIVND (reference sequence). V shed 0 bases and J shed 4 bases, with 12 bases lying between them. The CDR3 covers 15 residues. This chain's CDR3 is CASSIDLAGRTEAFF. CDR3 DNA sequence: TGTGCCAGTAGTATAGATCTCGCGGGGCGCACTGAAGCTTTCTTT.

The rearrangement joins TRBV18 to TRBJ2-7; tentatively, D is TRBD1 (6 bases). Germline V gives CDR1 KGHSH, CDR2 LQKENI. V was pared by 0 bases and J by 2 bases, with 14 bases between. The CDR3 is made up of 16 amino acids. CDR3 protein: CASSPPNQGRAYEQYF. CDR3 nucleotide sequence: TGTGCCAGCTCACCACCGAATCAGGGGCGAGCCTACGAGCAGTACTTC.

The chain couples TRBV7-3 to TRBJ2-1; 8 bases are a match to TRBD1. Germline loops: CDR1 SGHTA, CDR2 FQGTGA. The CDR3 sequence is 15 residues long. V was pared by 5 bases and J by 3 bases, with 6 bases of the junction left unmatched. The CDR3 region is CASSNQGAHYNEQFF. The CDR3 DNA follows: TGTGCCAGCAGCAACCAGGGGGCTCACTACAATGAGCAGTTCTTC.

This rearrangement joins TRBV5-1 to TRBJ2-7, with TRBD2 identical over 14 bases. J lost 5 bases, V lost 4 bases, and 11 bases had no gene match. This CDR3 has 17 residues. CDR1 is SGHRS and CDR2 is YFSETQ in the germline V gene. The CDR3: CASSPTGTSGSLDEQYF. The CDR3 DNA follows: TGCGCCAGCAGCCCCACCGGGACTAGCGGGAGCCTCGACGAGCAGTACTTC.

The V and J genes are TRBV4-2 and TRBJ2-7, with TRBD1 matching 7 bases. This CDR3 is built from 15 residues. The germline V gene has CDR1 LGHNA and CDR2 YNFKEQ. The J segment lost 2 bases and the V segment lost 3 bases, leaving 7 bases of the junction unmatched. The CDR3 reads CASSQGAGTAYEQYF. The CDR3 DNA reads as TGTGCCAGCAGCCAGGGTGCCGGGACAGCCTACGAGCAGTACTTC.